Below, one TCR beta chain is given with its context. In this sample, this clone turned up a few times. No cognate antigen has been identified for it. Per-base qualities were not stored, and no clone one base away is much larger. Participants were included only if at least one PBMC sample before ART initiation and at least two post-ART samples were available. Every participant with HIV received treatment in the United States of America. Before DNA extraction, cryopreserved samples of roughly 0.9-11 million PBMC were thawed and then washed. At the time of the earliest PBMC sample for each participant with HIV, ages ranged from 23 to 54 years. Each participant contributed PBMC samples from 1-4 timepoints before ART initiation and 2-8 timepoints after ART initiation, with a median of 7 samples. For every participant, serial HIV viral load, CD4+ T-cell count, ART history and demographic data were obtained. Genomic DNA was extracted from unsorted PBMC with a Qiagen kit on a QIAcube, processed in batches of 12 samples.

The immunoSEQ hsTCRB v3.0 assay was used at survey level resolution to sequence the TRB variable region. The targeted TRB sequencing depth was 40,000-50,000 T-cell genomes per sample. An Illumina MiSeq with a v3 150-cycle kit was used to sequence the pooled TRB libraries. Per the source publication's procedure: Repertoire analysis was performed in R inside a reproducible Nextflow workflow that covered QC, data transformation and analysis. LymphoSeq2, an R package for exploring AIRR-Seq data, was used to implement the custom analyses. A few samples that produced fewer than 5000 total TRB sequences were removed, so fewer than 200 HIV repertoires were analyzed. Among the approximately 180 HIV repertoires that were kept, roughly 59 were collected before ART initiation and around 130 were collected after ART initiation. Repertoires were downsampled to 5000 TRB nucleotide sequences, and summary statistics were averaged over 100 downsampling iterations. The analysis kept only TRB sequences whose CDR3 regions were at least seven amino acids long. Two measures captured diversity: a Shannon entropy-derived clonality score and the Gini coefficient. In repertoire networks, the top 5000 CDR3 amino acid sequences were linked whenever an edit distance of one separated two sequences. GLIPH2 predicted antigen specificity groups and MHC restriction for TRB CDR3 amino acid sequences. To flag known CMV, EBV, HIV or tissue antigen associations, CDR3 amino acid sequences were matched against VDJdb and McPAS-TCR. Pre-ART, post-ART and control groups were compared with Wilcoxon signed-rank tests and Holm-Bonferroni correction. TCRdb's version of the immuneACCESS table is confined to in-frame rearrangements and falls short of the full clone set. An unresolved V gene accounts for under half of the shortfall where checked; the remainder is of unknown origin. V, J and clone size are taken as reported in that table, and D and trimming were inferred from the DNA itself. This sample comprises 7,200 or so clones, 74% of them detected only once. The top ten clonotypes cover roughly 17% of the sample.

This sample is drawn from a study of long-term antiretroviral therapy in people with HIV (dated by TCRdb to between 2020 and 2023). With respect to the entire study: The earliest samples were collected roughly a decade before the 2015 WHO recommendation for immediate ART, at a time when ART was usually postponed until CD4 counts fell. Whether ART initiation and durable HIV suppression were associated with changes in peripheral blood TRB repertoire composition and diversity was tested in a retrospective serial study. A total of 150 to 200 cryopreserved PBMC samples were contributed to the cohort by 30 adults with confirmed HIV infection, with samples collected serially over a mean of approximately six years (range 1-12). Among the approximately 32 participants with HIV, eleven to twelve were female. No cross-contamination during QIAcube processing was seen in test extractions of a monoclonal T-cell line run alongside approximately 36 polyclonal samples. What the research found in general, with its limitations: The samples span the years 2004 to 2017, and the ART regimens used may be less effective than current regimens. Inferences about post-ART repertoire changes are limited because no data were available on ART adherence, viral resistance or therapy changes. Since PBMC availability was limited, sequencing covered only the TCR beta chain, with no alpha chain pairing. Because pre-ART samples had limited cell numbers, profiling was done on unsorted PBMC rather than on sorted CD4+ and CD8+ T cells. ART initiation was associated with a significant increase in TRB diversity, but diversity stayed significantly below transplant donor controls even after long-term ART. Compared with controls, HIV repertoires had narrower CDR3 length ranges, and the network structure pointed to an antigen-experienced repertoire that shifted only slightly toward naive after ART. At every time point, the repertoire was dominated by expanded TRB clones first identified before ART initiation, although this dominance fluctuated and, in many PLHIV, declined after ART.

Inclusive of the bounding cysteine and phenylalanine, the CDR3 is 10 residues long. Kept here is only the CDR3 DNA, which spans 30 bases and is read in frame from base 1. Reading the germline V gene gives CDR1 MNHNS and CDR2 SASEGT. Trimming costs V 3 bases and J 6 bases, and their ends lie 3 bases apart. The sample in question was unsorted PBMCs, obtained 0.9 years before starting antiretroviral therapy. The source is a middle-aged man with HIV. Recombination connected TRBV6-1 to TRBJ2-7; no D gene call is confident. The sequence in DNA is TGTGCCAGCAGTGAGGGCGAGCAGTACTTC. The encoded protein is CASSEGEQYF.